Listed below are T cell receptor beta chains from one sample, sequenced in a study of T cell responses to AZD1222 COVID-19 vaccine. Using immunoSEQ multiplex PCR, the repertoire was profiled, and TCRdb retains in-frame clones only, with some absent. The table includes fewer than 250,000 clones, roughly 91% detected once. Specimen: peripheral blood, collected on day 0 of MenACWY control vaccination. Every receptor here comes from an adult in good health. Both conserved end residues are part of each CDR3. The order of the fields is V gene, J gene, clone size, D gene, CDR3 protein, CDR3 DNA. The D gene is left open where the match is weak. Rows may omit the clone size; those that give it use once, few, many or a size class.

V: TRBV5-1
J: TRBJ1-1
size: .
D: .
CDR3: CASSPRRGEGNTEAFF
DNA: TGCGCCAGCAGCCCGAGGCGGGGTGAGGGGAACACTGAAGCTTTCTTT

V: TRBV11-2
J: TRBJ1-1
size: .
D: .
CDR3: CASSLNWGSSEAFF
DNA: TGTGCCAGCAGCTTAAATTGGGGTAGCAGTGAAGCTTTCTTT

V: TRBV7-9
J: TRBJ1-2
size: .
D: TRBD1
CDR3: CASSLADRVDYGYTF
DNA: TGTGCCAGCAGCTTAGCAGACAGGGTTGACTATGGCTACACCTTC

V: TRBV2
J: TRBJ2-2
size: .
D: .
CDR3: CASRDGTVNTGELFF
DNA: TGTGCCAGCAGGGACGGGACGGTCAACACCGGGGAGCTGTTTTTT

V: TRBV7-3
J: TRBJ1-2
size: .
D: TRBD1
CDR3: CASSPFPLGTGSNYGYTF
DNA: TGTGCCAGCAGCCCTTTTCCATTAGGGACAGGATCCAACTATGGCTACACCTTC

V: TRBV19
J: TRBJ1-2
size: .
D: .
CDR3: CASSIGAGVYGYTF
DNA: TGTGCCAGTAGTATAGGAGCGGGGGTCTATGGCTACACCTTC

V: TRBV19
J: TRBJ1-1
size: .
D: .
CDR3: CASSIVRGTEAFF
DNA: TGTGCCAGTAGTATAGTTAGGGGAACTGAAGCTTTCTTT

V: TRBV30
J: TRBJ2-1
size: few
D: .
CDR3: CAWRRPAGGNYNEQFF
DNA: TGTGCCTGGAGGCGGCCGGCCGGGGGAAACTACAATGAGCAGTTCTTC

V: TRBV15
J: TRBJ1-5
size: once
D: TRBD1
CDR3: CATSRDRVGQPQHF
DNA: TGTGCCACCAGCAGGGACAGGGTTGGACAGCCCCAGCATTTT

V: TRBV5-6
J: TRBJ1-1
size: .
D: TRBD1
CDR3: CASSGTDRVESFF
DNA: TGTGCCAGCAGCGGGACAGACAGGGTTGAATCTTTCTTT

V: TRBV18
J: TRBJ1-1
size: .
D: .
CDR3: CASSAGRANTEAFF
DNA: TGTGCCAGCTCAGCAGGACGGGCGAACACTGAAGCTTTCTTT

V: TRBV6-6
J: TRBJ2-2
size: .
D: .
CDR3: CASSYSGIGELFF
DNA: TGTGCCAGCAGTTATAGCGGCATCGGGGAGCTGTTTTTT

V: TRBV19
J: TRBJ1-5
size: .
D: TRBD1
CDR3: CASSKGQGASNQPQHF
DNA: TGTGCCAGTAGTAAGGGGCAGGGGGCAAGCAATCAGCCCCAGCATTTT

V: TRBV5-1
J: TRBJ2-5
size: .
D: TRBD1
CDR3: CASTLGGQPLRETQYF
DNA: TGCGCCAGCACCCTTGGGGGACAGCCCCTTAGGGAGACCCAGTACTTC

V: TRBV30
J: TRBJ2-5
size: once
D: TRBD2
CDR3: CAWSQGRLAGGTQYF
DNA: TGTGCCTGGAGTCAAGGGCGGCTAGCGGGTGGAACCCAGTACTTC

V: TRBV7-3
J: TRBJ1-6
size: .
D: .
CDR3: CASSQGNSPLHF
DNA: TGTGCCAGCTCGCAGGGTAATTCACCCCTCCACTTT

V: TRBV5-1
J: TRBJ2-2
size: .
D: .
CDR3: CASRESNTGELFF
DNA: TGCGCCAGCAGGGAGAGTAACACCGGGGAGCTGTTTTTT

V: TRBV3-1/TRBV3-2
J: TRBJ2-2
size: .
D: .
CDR3: CASSPTGRVTGELFF
DNA: TGTGCCAGCAGCCCAACGGGCCGCGTCACCGGGGAGCTGTTTTTT

V: TRBV7-2
J: TRBJ1-2
size: .
D: .
CDR3: CASSLARAGYTF
DNA: TGTGCCAGCAGCTTAGCGCGGGCTGGCTACACCTTC

V: TRBV4-2
J: TRBJ1-5
size: .
D: .
CDR3: CASSQDSSGKQPQHF
DNA: TGTGCCAGCAGCCAAGATTCATCGGGGAAACAGCCCCAGCATTTT

V: TRBV4-2
J: TRBJ1-6
size: .
D: .
CDR3: CASSQDIGVSSSYNSPLHF
DNA: TGTGCCAGCAGCCAAGATATCGGGGTCTCGAGCTCCTATAATTCACCCCTCCACTTT

V: TRBV13
J: TRBJ2-2
size: .
D: TRBD2
CDR3: CASSFLLAGGQDAGELFF
DNA: TGTGCCAGCAGCTTCTTACTAGCGGGGGGCCAGGACGCCGGGGAGCTGTTTTTT

V: TRBV6-5
J: TRBJ2-3
size: .
D: TRBD2
CDR3: CASSYSRGVRDTQYF
DNA: TGTGCCAGCAGTTACTCTCGGGGGGTGAGAGATACGCAGTATTTT

V: TRBV2
J: TRBJ1-3
size: .
D: .
CDR3: CASRYTGDGNTIYF
DNA: TGTGCCAGCAGATACACAGGCGATGGAAACACCATATATTTT

V: TRBV7-6
J: TRBJ2-2
size: .
D: TRBD2
CDR3: CASSPSGGPPTGELFF
DNA: TGTGCCAGCAGCCCTAGCGGGGGGCCCCCCACCGGGGAGCTGTTTTTT

V: TRBV28
J: TRBJ1-1
size: once
D: .
CDR3: CASSLPPNTEAFF
DNA: TGTGCCAGCAGCCTCCCTCCCAACACTGAAGCTTTCTTT

V: TRBV6-5
J: TRBJ1-2
size: .
D: .
CDR3: CASSYASGYYGYTF
DNA: TGTGCCAGCAGTTACGCAAGCGGCTACTATGGCTACACCTTC

V: TRBV19
J: TRBJ1-5
size: once
D: .
CDR3: CASSLRAQPQHF
DNA: TGTGCCAGTAGTCTCAGGGCTCAGCCCCAGCATTTT

V: TRBV4-3
J: TRBJ1-5
size: .
D: TRBD1
CDR3: CASSRTGGNQPQHF
DNA: TGCGCCAGCAGTAGGACAGGGGGTAATCAGCCCCAGCATTTT

V: TRBV7-6
J: TRBJ1-3
size: once
D: .
CDR3: CASSLRASSGNTIYF
DNA: TGTGCCAGCAGCTTGAGAGCCTCCTCTGGAAACACCATATATTTT

V: TRBV5-8
J: TRBJ2-5
size: few
D: .
CDR3: CASSLSAGMYQETQYF
DNA: TGTGCCAGCAGCTTGTCCGCGGGGATGTACCAAGAGACCCAGTACTTC

V: TRBV18
J: TRBJ1-5
size: .
D: TRBD1
CDR3: CASSPRTGGLQPQHF
DNA: TGTGCCAGCTCACCAAGGACAGGGGGCCTTCAGCCCCAGCATTTT

V: TRBV10-2
J: TRBJ2-4
size: once
D: .
CDR3: CASTTGEGTNIQYF
DNA: TGCGCCAGCACGACGGGAGAGGGTACAAACATTCAGTACTTC

V: TRBV28
J: TRBJ2-1
size: .
D: TRBD2
CDR3: CASSPAGVDNEQFF
DNA: TGTGCCAGCAGTCCCGCGGGGGTGGACAATGAGCAGTTCTTC

V: TRBV27
J: TRBJ1-1
size: .
D: .
CDR3: CASSFLPQNTEAFF
DNA: TGTGCCAGCAGTTTCTTACCCCAAAACACTGAAGCTTTCTTT

V: TRBV7-2
J: TRBJ2-7
size: .
D: .
CDR3: CASSLTPDRTYEQYF
DNA: TGTGCCAGCAGCCTTACTCCGGACAGAACCTACGAGCAGTACTTC

V: TRBV19
J: TRBJ1-1
size: .
D: .
CDR3: CASSIKMNTEAFF
DNA: TGTGCCAGTAGTATAAAAATGAACACTGAAGCTTTCTTT

V: TRBV2
J: TRBJ1-5
size: .
D: .
CDR3: CASAAQLNQPQHF
DNA: TGTGCCAGCGCCGCACAGCTCAATCAGCCCCAGCATTTT

V: TRBV30
J: TRBJ1-1
size: .
D: .
CDR3: CAWSVRRTEAFF
DNA: TGTGCCTGGAGTGTGCGGAGAACTGAAGCTTTCTTT

V: TRBV4-2
J: TRBJ2-5
size: .
D: TRBD2
CDR3: CASSRLGTSTGQETQYF
DNA: TGTGCCAGCAGCAGACTCGGGACTAGCACAGGCCAAGAGACCCAGTACTTC

V: TRBV6-5
J: TRBJ1-6
size: .
D: .
CDR3: CASRVTDNSPLHF
DNA: TGTGCCAGCAGGGTGACGGATAATTCACCCCTCCACTTT

V: TRBV30
J: TRBJ1-5
size: .
D: .
CDR3: CAWSPYDGQPQHF
DNA: TGTGCCTGGAGTCCTTATGACGGTCAGCCCCAGCATTTT

V: TRBV28
J: TRBJ1-1
size: .
D: .
CDR3: CASQSGVRMNTEAFF
DNA: TGTGCCAGCCAGTCGGGGGTCAGGATGAACACTGAAGCTTTCTTT

V: TRBV19
J: TRBJ2-3
size: .
D: TRBD1
CDR3: CASNPLGQGATDTQYF
DNA: TGTGCCAGTAACCCACTAGGACAGGGGGCTACAGATACGCAGTATTTT

V: TRBV6-4
J: TRBJ2-7
size: .
D: TRBD2
CDR3: CASSDSWTSEIKQYF
DNA: TGTGCCAGCAGTGACTCTTGGACTAGCGAAATCAAGCAGTACTTC

V: TRBV6-1
J: TRBJ2-1
size: .
D: .
CDR3: CASSSWTSYNEQFF
DNA: TGTGCCAGCAGCTCGTGGACCTCCTACAATGAGCAGTTCTTC

V: TRBV28
J: TRBJ1-5
size: .
D: .
CDR3: CASTVSSGQPQHF
DNA: TGTGCCAGCACGGTCAGTTCGGGTCAGCCCCAGCATTTT

V: TRBV30
J: TRBJ1-6
size: many
D: .
CDR3: CAWRSPTSGKWSPLHF
DNA: TGTGCCTGGAGATCCCCAACCTCCGGGAAATGGTCACCCCTCCACTTT